This TCR beta chain was observed in a study of blood T cells in healthy people across ages. Study details: T cells yielded about one barcoded beta molecule per two cells through template switching. Findings and caveats of the study: Using unsorted PBMCs precluded a conclusive naive versus antigen-experienced comparison.

The table lists this clonotype with a few counts. As yet, its antigen is unknown. The V and J ends lost 6 bases and 2 bases respectively, with 14 bases between them. This CDR3 region has 14 residues. Combining a sample-barcoded 5' primer with a J-beta primer mix, a second PCR ran for about 7 to 11 cycles. TCRdb itself ran the 5' RACE reads through MiXCR, one entry per CDR3 protein. The table includes roughly 800,000 distinct CDR3 sequences, 55% to 70% detected once. The V gene is TRBV12-3 or TRBV12-4, the J gene TRBJ2-7; TRBD1 might be the D (6 bases). The receptor comes from a man aged 25-45 years in good health. The sequencing input was blood. The chain's CDR3 is CASRPQQGAYEQYF. CDR3 bases: TGTGCCAGCAGGCCCCAACAGGGCGCCTACGAGCAGTACTTC.